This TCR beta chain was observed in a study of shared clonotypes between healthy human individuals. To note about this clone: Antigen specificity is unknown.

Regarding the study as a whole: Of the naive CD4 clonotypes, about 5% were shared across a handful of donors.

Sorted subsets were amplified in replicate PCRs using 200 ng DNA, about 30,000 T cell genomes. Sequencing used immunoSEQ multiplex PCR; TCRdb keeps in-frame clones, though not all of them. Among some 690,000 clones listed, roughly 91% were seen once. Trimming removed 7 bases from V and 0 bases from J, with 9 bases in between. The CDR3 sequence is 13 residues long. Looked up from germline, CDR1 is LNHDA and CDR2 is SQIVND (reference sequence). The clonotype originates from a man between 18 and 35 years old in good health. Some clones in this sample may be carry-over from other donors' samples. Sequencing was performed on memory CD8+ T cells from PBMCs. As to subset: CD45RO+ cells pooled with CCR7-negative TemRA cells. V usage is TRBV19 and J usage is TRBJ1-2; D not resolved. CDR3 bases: TGTGCCAGTACAACGGACGCTAACTATGGCTACACCTTC. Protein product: CASTTDANYGYTF.